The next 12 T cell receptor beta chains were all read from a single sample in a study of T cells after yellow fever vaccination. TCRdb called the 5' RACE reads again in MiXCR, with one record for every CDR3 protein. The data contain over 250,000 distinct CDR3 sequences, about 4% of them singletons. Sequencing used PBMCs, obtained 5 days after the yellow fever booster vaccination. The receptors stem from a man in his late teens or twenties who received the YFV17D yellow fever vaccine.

CDR3 sequence (DNA): TGTGCCAGCAGTCAACAGGGACCTTGGGAGACCCAGTACTTC. It encodes CASSQQGPWETQYF. The J gene is TRBJ2-5, the V gene TRBV6-2 or TRBV6-3, with D tentatively TRBD1 (6 bases). The CDR3 has 14 residues. The V gene lost 5 bases and the J gene lost 5 bases, with 15 bases spanning the gap. CDR1 is MNHEY and CDR2 is SVGEGT in the germline V gene.

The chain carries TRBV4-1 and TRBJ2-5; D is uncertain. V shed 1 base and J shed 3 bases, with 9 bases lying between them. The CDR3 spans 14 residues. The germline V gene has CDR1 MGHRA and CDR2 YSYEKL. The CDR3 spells CASSQGYGEETQYF. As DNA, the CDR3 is TGCGCCAGCAGCCAAGGATATGGGGAAGAGACCCAGTACTTC.

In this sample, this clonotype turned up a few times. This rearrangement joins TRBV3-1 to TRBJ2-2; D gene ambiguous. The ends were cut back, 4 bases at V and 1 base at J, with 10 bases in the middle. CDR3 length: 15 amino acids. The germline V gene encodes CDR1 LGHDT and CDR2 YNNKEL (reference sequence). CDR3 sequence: CASSPKVWNTGELFF. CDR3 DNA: TGTGCCAGCAGCCCCAAGGTTTGGAACACCGGGGAGCTGTTTTTT.

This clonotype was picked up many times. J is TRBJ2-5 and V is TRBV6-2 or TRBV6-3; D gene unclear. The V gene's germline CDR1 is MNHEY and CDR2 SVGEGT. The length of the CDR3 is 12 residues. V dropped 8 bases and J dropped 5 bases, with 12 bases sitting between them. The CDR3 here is CASAASEETQYF. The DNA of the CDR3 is TGTGCCAGCGCCGCATCGGAGGAGACCCAGTACTTC.

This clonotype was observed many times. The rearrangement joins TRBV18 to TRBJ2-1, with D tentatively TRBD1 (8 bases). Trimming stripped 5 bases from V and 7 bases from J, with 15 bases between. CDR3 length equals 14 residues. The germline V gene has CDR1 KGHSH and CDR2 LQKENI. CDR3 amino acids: CASSSGQGGNEQFF. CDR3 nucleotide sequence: TGTGCCAGCTCATCCGGACAGGGAGGGAATGAGCAGTTCTTC.

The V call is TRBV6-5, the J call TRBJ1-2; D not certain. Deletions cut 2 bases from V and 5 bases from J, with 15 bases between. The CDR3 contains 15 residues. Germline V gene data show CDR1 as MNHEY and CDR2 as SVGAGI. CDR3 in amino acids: CASSYRVGHGYGYTF. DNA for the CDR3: TGTGCCAGCAGTTACAGGGTTGGGCATGGTTATGGCTACACCTTC.

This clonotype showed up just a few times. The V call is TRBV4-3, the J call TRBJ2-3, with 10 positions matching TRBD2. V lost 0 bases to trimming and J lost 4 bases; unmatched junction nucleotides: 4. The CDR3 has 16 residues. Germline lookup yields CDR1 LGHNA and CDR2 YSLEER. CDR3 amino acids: CASSQDGTSAADTQYF. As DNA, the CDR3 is TGCGCCAGCAGCCAAGATGGGACTAGCGCGGCAGATACGCAGTATTTT.

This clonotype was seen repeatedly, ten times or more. The CDR3 spells CASSPRRVAGNTIYF. CDR3 DNA sequence: TGTGCCAGCAGCCCACGCAGGGTCGCAGGAAACACCATATATTTT. This sequence joins TRBV11-2 and TRBJ1-3; a possible D gene is TRBD1 (5 bases). V was shortened by 5 bases and J by 4 bases, with 15 bases between the two germline ends. This CDR3 is 15 amino acids long. Looked up from germline, CDR1 is SGHAT and CDR2 is FQNNGV.

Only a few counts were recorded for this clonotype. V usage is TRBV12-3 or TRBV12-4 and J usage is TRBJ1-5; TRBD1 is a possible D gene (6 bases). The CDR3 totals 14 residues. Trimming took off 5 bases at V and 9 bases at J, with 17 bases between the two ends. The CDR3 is CASSDRTLIRPQHF. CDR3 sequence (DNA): TGTGCCAGCAGTGACAGGACCCTTATCAGGCCCCAGCATTTT.

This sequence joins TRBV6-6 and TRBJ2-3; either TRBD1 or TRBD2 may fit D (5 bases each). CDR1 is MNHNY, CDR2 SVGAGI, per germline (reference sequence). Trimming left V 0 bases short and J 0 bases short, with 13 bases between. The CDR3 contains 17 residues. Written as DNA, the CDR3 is TGTGCCAGCAGTTACTCGAGGGCTGGGGCTAGCACAGATACGCAGTATTTT. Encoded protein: CASSYSRAGASTDTQYF.

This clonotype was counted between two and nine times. This chain's CDR3 is CSAGPGRDQPQHF. In nucleotides, the CDR3 is TGCAGTGCTGGCCCCGGCCGGGATCAGCCCCAGCATTTT. The rearrangement links TRBV20-1 to TRBJ1-5; D uncertain. Germline values: CDR1 DFQATT, CDR2 SNEGSKA (reference sequence). This CDR3 comprises 13 residues. V was shortened by 5 bases and J by 5 bases, with 13 bases between the two germline ends.

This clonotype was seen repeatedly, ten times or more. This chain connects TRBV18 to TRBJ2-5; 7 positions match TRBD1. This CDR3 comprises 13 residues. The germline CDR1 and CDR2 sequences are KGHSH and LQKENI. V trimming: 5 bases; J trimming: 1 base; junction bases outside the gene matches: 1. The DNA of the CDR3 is TGTGCCAGCTCAGGGACAGTCCAAGAGACCCAGTACTTC. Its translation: CASSGTVQETQYF. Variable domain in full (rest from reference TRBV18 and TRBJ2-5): NAGVMQNPRHLVRRRGQEARLRCSPMKGHSHVYWYRQLPEEGLKFMVYLQKENIIDESGMPKERFSAEFPKEGPSILRIQQVVRGDSAAYFCASSGTVQETQYFGPGTRLLVL.